This record covers a single T cell receptor beta chain. The antigen is unknown. These data belong to a study of yellow fever vaccine responses in identical twins. There are 15 residues in the CDR3. V lost 7 bases, J lost 2 bases, and 8 bases stayed unmatched. TCRdb redid the calling of the RT-PCR reads with MiXCR, one entry per CDR3 protein. The data contain about 14,000 distinct CDR3 sequences, 70% to 85% of them singletons. Findings of the study overall: Twin vaccine T cell responses reportedly seemed partly convergent, partly personalized.

The chain joins TRBV12-3 or TRBV12-4 to TRBJ2-1, with 7 bases aligning to TRBD1. The sequences come from T cells from blood (PBMCs), unsorted or a sorted subset (not recorded which), collected before or after yellow fever vaccination (not recorded which). The TCR was taken from a young woman who received the yellow fever vaccine. CDR3 sequence: CASNKGAPTYNEQFF. The CDR3 coding sequence is TGTGCCAGCAATAAGGGGGCCCCAACCTACAATGAGCAGTTCTTC.